The clone carrying this TCR beta chain registers medium-sized (0.01 to 0.1%) by frequency. The antigen remains unidentified. The data stem from a study of T cell clusters in autoimmune cytopenias. Germline V gene lookup returns CDR1 MNHEY and CDR2 SVGAGI. The CDR3 has 16 residues. Regarding the study as a whole: Physiological T cell clusters of healthy donors were apparently absent in primary autoimmune cytopenia patients. TRB repertoire shifts in secondary cytopenia and chronic lymphocytic leukemia mostly reflected lymphoma, not autoimmunity.

Multiplex touch-down PCR amplified TRB using TRB-A and TRB-B pools in one tube. TCRdb re-called the multiplex PCR reads; one entry per CDR3 protein, DNA not given. This sample's table reports several thousand distinct CDR3 sequences. TRB was amplified from 250 ng of peripheral blood genomic DNA per sample. This rearrangement joins TRBV6-5 to TRBJ2-3; TCRdb calls TRBD1, which cannot be checked without DNA. This TCR came from a human donor with an autoimmune cytopenia or autoimmune hepatitis (not recorded which). The sample taken for sequencing was peripheral blood. The CDR3 reads CASNQRTGPSTDTQYF.